Each of the 6 T cell receptor beta chains below was sequenced from the same sample in a study of human T cells and chemical hapten exposure. TCRdb ran MiXCR on the RACE reads and lists one entry per CDR3 protein. Of 65,000 to 95,000 distinct CDR3 sequences listed, approximately 8.1% were seen once; the top ten hold 1.7%. Noted time point: healthy volunteer bleed at 6 weeks. Before extraction, the whole blood was not fractionated, and total RNA was taken from it. The sample taken for sequencing was whole blood. The source of these receptors is a female donor in good health. Some clones in this sample may be carry-over from other donors' samples.

This clonotype was observed at least ten times. J is TRBJ1-1 and V is TRBV3-1, with TRBD1 matching 7 bases. The V segment lost 4 bases and the J segment 0 bases; nucleotides outside the gene matches: 11. The CDR3 has 17 amino acids. The germline gives CDR1 LGHDT, CDR2 YNNKEL (reference sequence). CDR3 loop: CASSRKPPGTVNTEAFF. Here the CDR3 DNA reads TGTGCCAGCAGCCGAAAACCACCCGGGACAGTGAACACTGAAGCTTTCTTT.

This clonotype came up a few times. The rearrangement links TRBV11-1 to TRBJ2-3; no definite D call. The germline gives CDR1 SGHAT, CDR2 FQDESV (reference sequence). Between the trimmed V and J ends, which lost 2 bases and 2 bases, there was a span of 11 bases. The CDR3 is 15 amino acids. The CDR3 coding sequence is TGTGCCAGCAGCTTAAGGGATCAGGACACAGATACGCAGTATTTT. Translating it yields CASSLRDQDTDTQYF.

This rearrangement joins TRBV6-5 to TRBJ2-1, with 7 bases fitting TRBD2. CDR3 length: 12 amino acids. Germline-derived CDR1 and CDR2 are MNHEY and SVGAGI. With 8 bases clipped from V and 10 bases from J, the junction kept 8 bases outside the gene matches. DNA of the CDR3: TGTGCCAGCCAGGGAGGGAGCGGGGAGCAGTTCTTC. It yields the protein CASQGGSGEQFF.

This clonotype was seen many times. The V call is TRBV27, the J call TRBJ2-3; TRBD2 matches 11 bases. In germline, CDR1 is MNHEY, CDR2 SMNVEV (reference sequence). The CDR3 contains 16 residues. V lost 6 bases, J lost 7 bases, and 12 bases stayed unmatched. The chain's CDR3 is CASSSPTSGTGYTQYF. The DNA for the CDR3 is TGTGCCAGCAGCTCCCCGACTAGCGGGACGGGGTATACGCAGTATTTT.

Ten or more counts support this clonotype. The chain joins TRBV7-2 to TRBJ1-2, with 7 bases matching TRBD1. The V and J ends lost 4 bases and 8 bases, in that order; junction bases with no gene match: 10. CDR3 length equals 14 residues. Germline CDR1 reads SGHTA; CDR2 reads FQGNSA. As DNA, the CDR3 is TGTGCCAGCAGCTGGAGGGACAGTTTTTACGGCTACACCTTC. Its translation: CASSWRDSFYGYTF.

This clonotype was recorded many times. This chain joins TRBV7-8 and TRBJ1-6, with D uncertain. Germline-derived CDR1 and CDR2 are SGHVS and FQNEAQ. The CDR3 runs to 15 residues. V lost 2 bases, J lost 7 bases, and 12 bases lay in between. The CDR3 loop reads CASSLSSLGNSPLHF. As DNA, the CDR3 is TGTGCCAGCAGCTTAAGCTCCTTGGGAAATTCACCCCTCCACTTT.